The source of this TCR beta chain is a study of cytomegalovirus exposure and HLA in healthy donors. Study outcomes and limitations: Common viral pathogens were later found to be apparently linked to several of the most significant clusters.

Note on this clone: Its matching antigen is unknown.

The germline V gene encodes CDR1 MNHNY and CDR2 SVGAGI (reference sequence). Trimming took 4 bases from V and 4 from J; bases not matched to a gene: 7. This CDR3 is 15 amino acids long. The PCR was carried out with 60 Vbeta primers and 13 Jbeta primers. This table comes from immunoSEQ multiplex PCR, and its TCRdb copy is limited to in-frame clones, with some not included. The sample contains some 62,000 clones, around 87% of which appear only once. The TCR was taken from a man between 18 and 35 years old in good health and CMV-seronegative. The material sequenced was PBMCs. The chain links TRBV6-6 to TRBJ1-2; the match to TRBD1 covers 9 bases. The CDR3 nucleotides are TGTGCCAGCAGTTCTTGGACAGGGGATAGCTATGGCTACACCTTC. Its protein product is CASSSWTGDSYGYTF.